Shown below are 8 T cell receptor beta chains from a single sample sequenced in a study of cytomegalovirus exposure and HLA in healthy donors. Primers: 60 Vbeta forward and 13 Jbeta reverse. Generated by immunoSEQ multiplex PCR, the TCRdb table keeps only in-frame clones and is missing some. Seen in this sample are approximately 45,000 clones; the ten most common clones hold 2.1%. Sequencing used PBMCs. The source of these receptors is a woman in her thirties or forties in good health and CMV-seronegative.

A word on this clone: The sample contains more than one DNA sequence encoding this CDR3. J is TRBJ2-1 and V is TRBV29-1; the D gene is possibly TRBD2 (6 bases). The CDR3 sequence is 13 residues long. Deletions cut 3 bases from V and 1 base from J, with 7 bases between. Germline V gene data show CDR1 as SQVTM and CDR2 as ANQGSEA. As DNA, the CDR3 is TGCAGCGTTGAGCGGGAATCCTACAATGAGCAGTTCTTC. Amino acids: CSVERESYNEQFF.

The chain couples TRBV9 to TRBJ1-1; 10 bases fit TRBD1. The CDR3 has 17 amino acids. CDR1 is SGDLS and CDR2 is YYNGEE in the germline V gene. J was trimmed by 4 bases and V by 5 bases; bases with no gene match: 14. CDR3: CASSPGTGDRLRTEAFF. CDR3 bases: TGTGCCAGCAGTCCCGGGACAGGGGATCGATTACGCACTGAAGCTTTCTTT.

The chain has TRBV7-3 and TRBJ1-2; D is unclear. The CDR3 has 15 amino acids. The germline CDR1 and CDR2 sequences are SGHTA and FQGTGA. The V end was cut by 5 bases, the J end by 0 bases, with 13 bases between. CDR3 DNA: TGTGCCAGCAGCCCGGTTCGGGTAGCTAACTATGGCTACACCTTC. This codes for CASSPVRVANYGYTF.

This chain uses TRBV5-1 with TRBJ2-5, with D perhaps TRBD1 (6 bases). The last part of the DNA fits TRBJ2-7 better; the J call may be wrong. This CDR3 region has 15 residues. CDR1 and CDR2 from the germline V gene are SGHRS and YFSETQ. The CDR3 here is CASSLAQDRAYEQYF. The CDR3 DNA reads TGCGCCAGCAGCTTGGCCCAGGACAGAGCCTACGAGCAGTACTTC.

The chain combines TRBV11-3 with TRBJ2-1; maybe TRBD1 (5 bases). The CDR3 sequence is 12 residues long. Trimming shortened V by 6 bases and J by 10 bases, and 13 bases separated the two germline ends. CDR1 SGHNT and CDR2 YENEEA come from the germline V gene. The CDR3 DNA reads as TGTGCCAGCAGGACAGTCCGGTCGGAGCAGTTCTTC. Translating it yields CASRTVRSEQFF.

This chain connects TRBV9 to TRBJ2-7, with D unresolved. The CDR3 is made up of 14 amino acids. V lost 0 bases, J lost 2 bases, and 9 bases lay in between. Germline lookup yields CDR1 SGDLS and CDR2 YYNGEE. The CDR3 sequence: CASSVDGRAYEQYF. The CDR3 nucleotides read TGTGCCAGCAGCGTAGATGGGCGCGCCTACGAGCAGTACTTC.

The chain links TRBV9 to TRBJ2-1; 7 bases line up with TRBD2. Germline V gene lookup returns CDR1 SGDLS and CDR2 YYNGEE. The V segment lost 4 bases and the J segment 7 bases; nucleotides outside the gene matches: 11. The CDR3 is 15 amino acids. This CDR3 reads CASSPSAGSVNEQFF. The CDR3 DNA reads TGTGCCAGCAGCCCTTCAGCGGGATCCGTAAATGAGCAGTTCTTC.

About this clone itself: Different DNA sequences within this sample yield the same CDR3. This chain links TRBV9 with TRBJ1-6, with D maybe TRBD1 (6 bases). The CDR3 sequence is 12 residues long. Germline CDR1 SGDLS, CDR2 YYNGEE. Deletions cut 3 bases from V and 8 bases from J, with 6 bases between. CDR3 sequence reads: CASSAGDSPLHF. CDR3 in DNA: TGTGCCAGCAGCGCAGGGGATTCACCCCTCCACTTT.